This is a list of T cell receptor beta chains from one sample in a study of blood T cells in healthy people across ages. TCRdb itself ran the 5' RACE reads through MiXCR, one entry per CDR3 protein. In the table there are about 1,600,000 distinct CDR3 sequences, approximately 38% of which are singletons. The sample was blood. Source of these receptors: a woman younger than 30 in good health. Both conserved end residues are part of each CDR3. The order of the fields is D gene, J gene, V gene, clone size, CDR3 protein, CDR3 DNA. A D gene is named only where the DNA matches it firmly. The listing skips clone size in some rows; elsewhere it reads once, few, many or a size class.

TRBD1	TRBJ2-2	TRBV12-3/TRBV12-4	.	CASSFRQGSGELFF	TGTGCCAGCAGTTTTAGACAGGGTTCCGGGGAGCTGTTTTTT
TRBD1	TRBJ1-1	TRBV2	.	CASSVLRTGVNTEAFF	TGTGCCAGCAGTGTTCTAAGGACAGGGGTGAACACTGAAGCTTTCTTT
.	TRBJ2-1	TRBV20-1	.	CSAMTIGSQVYNEQFF	TGCAGTGCCATGACTATCGGGAGTCAGGTATACAATGAGCAGTTCTTC
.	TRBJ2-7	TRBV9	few	CASSVLAEAYEQYF	TGTGCCAGCAGCGTCCTGGCAGAAGCCTACGAGCAGTACTTC
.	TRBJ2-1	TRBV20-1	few	CSAFGRSSYNEQFF	TGCAGTGCTTTCGGGAGAAGCTCCTACAATGAGCAGTTCTTC
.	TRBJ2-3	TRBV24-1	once	CATSDEGMKEYF	TGTGCCACCAGTGATGAGGGGATGAAAGAGTATTTT
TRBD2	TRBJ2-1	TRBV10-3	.	CAISEISRGSYNEQFF	TGTGCCATCAGTGAGATCTCGCGGGGGAGCTACAATGAGCAGTTCTTC
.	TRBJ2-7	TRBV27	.	CASSPLNAEQYF	TGTGCCAGCAGTCCCCTGAATGCTGAGCAGTACTTC
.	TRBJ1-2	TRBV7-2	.	CASSLDRLANYGHTF	TGTGCCAGCAGCTTAGACAGGCTGGCCAACTATGGCCACACCTTC
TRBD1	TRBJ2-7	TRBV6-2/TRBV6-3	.	CASAQKGQGTYEQYF	TGTGCCAGCGCTCAGAAAGGACAGGGAACCTACGAGCAGTACTTC
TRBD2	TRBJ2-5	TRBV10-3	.	CAISDPTSGRSDTNNEQYF	TGTGCCATCAGTGACCCCACTAGCGGGAGATCCGATACCAACAATGAGCAGTACTTC
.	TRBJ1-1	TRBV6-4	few	CASSDIEGAEAFF	TGTGCCAGCAGTGACATCGAGGGTGCTGAAGCTTTCTTT
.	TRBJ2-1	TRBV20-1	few	CSARETGFSYNEQFF	TGCAGTGCTAGAGAAACAGGGTTTTCCTACAATGAGCAGTTCTTC
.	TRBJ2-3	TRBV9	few	CASSSDGGTQYF	TGTGCCAGCAGCTCAGACGGGGGTACGCAGTATTTT
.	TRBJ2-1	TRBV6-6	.	CASTPEGQQRGNEQFF	TGTGCCAGCACTCCCGAGGGGCAGCAAAGGGGCAATGAGCAGTTCTTC
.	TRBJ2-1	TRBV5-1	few	CASSPYRKTRRNEQFF	TGCGCCAGCAGCCCCTACCGGAAGACTAGGCGCAATGAGCAGTTCTTC
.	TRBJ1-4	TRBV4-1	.	CASSQEGATYGEKLFF	TGCGCCAGCAGCCAAGAAGGCGCTACCTACGGTGAAAAACTGTTTTTT
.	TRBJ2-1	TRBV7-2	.	CASSPGLLETQFF	TGTGCCAGCAGCCCGGGCCTCTTGGAGACCCAGTTCTTC
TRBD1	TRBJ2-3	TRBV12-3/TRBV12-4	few	CASSRLPGTGLDTQYF	TGTGCCAGCAGTCGTTTGCCAGGGACAGGGCTGGATACGCAGTATTTT
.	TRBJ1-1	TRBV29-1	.	CSGVMNIEAFF	TGCAGCGGTGTCATGAACATTGAAGCTTTCTTT
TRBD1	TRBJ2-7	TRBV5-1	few	CASSPGTGASREQYF	TGCGCCAGCAGCCCTGGGACAGGCGCATCGAGGGAGCAGTACTTC
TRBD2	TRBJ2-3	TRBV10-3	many	CAISDGTSLPSTDTQYF	TGTGCCATCAGTGATGGGACTAGCCTTCCCTCCACAGATACGCAGTATTTT
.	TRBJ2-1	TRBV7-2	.	CGTMLESYNEQFF	TGTGGGACAATGCTGGAGTCCTACAATGAGCAGTTCTTC
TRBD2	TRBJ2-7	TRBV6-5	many	CASSNGLAGGPNEQYF	TGTGCCAGCAGCAACGGACTAGCGGGAGGGCCGAACGAGCAGTACTTC
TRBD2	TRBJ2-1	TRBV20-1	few	CSAEGRASYNEQFF	TGCAGTGCGGAAGGGAGGGCGTCCTACAATGAGCAGTTCTTC